This paragraph covers one T cell receptor beta chain sequence. Its target is unknown. This sample was taken from a study of T cell responses to AZD1222 COVID-19 vaccine. The repertoire was sequenced with immunoSEQ multiplex PCR; TCRdb's copy has only in-frame clones and lacks some. The sample shows 110,000 to 150,000 clones, roughly nine tenths of them seen only once. Study results and caveats: Close to half of all spike-specific TCRs reportedly target regions of the variants that are unmutated. Most donors were white British and more were female, and clonal diversity was possibly underestimated.

Losses at the gene ends were 2 bases for V and 15 bases for J; bases not matched to a gene: 19. This CDR3 contains 16 residues. CDR1 MNHEY and CDR2 SMNVEV come from the germline V gene (reference sequence). The chain links TRBV27 to TRBJ2-1; TRBD2 matches 7 bases. The clonotype was recovered from an adult in good health. Sequenced material: peripheral blood, taken on day 0 of AZD1222 vaccination. The CDR3 loop is CASSLKPTSSTIQRFF. Written as DNA, the CDR3 is TGTGCCAGCAGTTTAAAACCGACTAGCTCAACAATACAGCGGTTCTTC.